The 7 T cell receptor beta chains given below trace back to one sample, sequenced in a study of blood T cell repertoires in COVID-19. Data came from immunoSEQ multiplex PCR; TCRdb stores just in-frame clones and leaves some out. Among around 200,000 clones, roughly nine tenths were seen once, and the ten largest hold approximately 3.1%. The specimen was PBMCs or T cells enriched from blood (not recorded which). These receptors were obtained from a woman aged 50 to 65 in a cohort exposed to, infected with or recovered from COVID-19 (not recorded which).

The CDR3 spells CASSLRGQTNTGELFF. For the CDR3, the DNA is TGCGCCAGCAGCTTGAGGGGACAGACGAACACCGGGGAGCTGTTTTTT. This chain connects TRBV5-1 to TRBJ2-2; TRBD1 matches 7 bases. The V and J ends lost 1 base and 0 bases, in that order; junction bases with no gene match: 3. CDR3 size: 16 residues. Germline CDR1 SGHRS, CDR2 YFSETQ. The full variable domain, completed using reference TRBV5-1 and TRBJ2-2, is KAGVTQTPRYLIKTRGQQVTLSCSPISGHRSVSWYQQTPGQGLQFLFEYFSETQRNKGNFPGRFSGRQFSNSRSEMNVSTLELGDSALYLCASSLRGQTNTGELFFGEGSRLTVL.

V usage is TRBV10-3 and J usage is TRBJ1-1; weak D call: TRBD1 (6 bases). Germline CDR1 ENHRY, CDR2 SYGVKD. The CDR3 is made up of 12 amino acids. Between the trimmed V and J ends, which lost 3 bases and 13 bases, there was a span of 15 bases. Here the CDR3 DNA reads TGTGCCATCAGTGAACAGGGAAGTGAGGGTTTCTTT. The encoded protein is CAISEQGSEGFF.

The V call is TRBV2, the J call TRBJ1-2; D is ambiguous. V was shortened by 7 bases and J by 2 bases, with 17 bases between the two germline ends. CDR1 is SNHLY and CDR2 is FYNNEI in the germline V gene. The CDR3 runs 15 residues. The DNA for the CDR3 is TGTGCCAGCAAGTCCTCGGGATATACGAACTATGGCTACACCTTC. Translated: CASKSSGYTNYGYTF.

V is TRBV2 and J is TRBJ2-5, with TRBD2 identical over 12 bases. This CDR3 is built from 15 residues. CDR1 is SNHLY, CDR2 FYNNEI, per germline. Trimming at V came to 8 bases and at J to 3 bases, leaving 7 bases not matched to a gene. Here the CDR3 DNA reads TGTGCCAGCCTCCTGGCTAGCGGGGGGGAAGAGACCCAGTACTTC. Its protein product is CASLLASGGEETQYF. The complete variable domain, with remaining parts taken from reference TRBV2 and TRBJ2-5, reads EPEVTQTPSHQVTQMGQEVILRCVPISNHLYFYWYRQILGQKVEFLVSFYNNEISEKSEIFDDQFSVERPDGSNFTLKIRSTKLEDSAMYFCASLLASGGEETQYFGPGTRLLVL.

This chain connects TRBV9 to TRBJ2-2, with TRBD1 as a possible D gene (5 bases). The CDR3 has 15 residues. V lost 0 bases to trimming and J lost 1 base, with 7 bases between them. Germline CDR1 is SGDLS and CDR2 is YYNGEE. CDR3 DNA sequence: TGTGCCAGCAGCGTAGGGCAGGGGAACACCGGGGAGCTGTTTTTT. Translated, it gives CASSVGQGNTGELFF.

A single count supports this clone. The chain combines TRBV3-1 (or the pseudogene TRBV3-2) with TRBJ2-4; tentatively, D is TRBD1 (5 bases). V was shortened by 0 bases and J by 0 bases, with 18 bases between the two germline ends. Germline CDR1 reads LGHDT; CDR2 reads YNNKEL (reference sequence). The CDR3 runs to 19 residues. The CDR3 DNA is TGTGCCAGCAGCCAAGAAAATATAGGGGCCTACTTAGCCAAAAACATTCAGTACTTC. Translated: CASSQENIGAYLAKNIQYF.

V and J are TRBV7-9 and TRBJ1-1; 9 nucleotides align to TRBD1. With V trimmed by 7 bases and J by 6 bases, 12 bases remained unmatched. The CDR3 sequence is 15 residues long. CDR1 is SEHNR and CDR2 is FQNEAQ in the germline V gene (reference sequence). CDR3 in amino acids: CASTIQPDRGPEAFF. Here the CDR3 DNA reads TGTGCCAGCACCATACAACCGGACAGGGGTCCTGAAGCTTTCTTT.